This T cell receptor beta chain was captured in a study of T cells in Graves' hyperthyroidism and ophthalmopathy (dated by TCRdb to the late 2010s). Study-level background: Peripheral blood was sampled at the time of initial diagnosis, prior to any treatment. TCR V-J signatures able to tell the groups apart were searched for in a discovery cohort of 95 or so patients, of whom 43 had Graves' ophthalmopathy and roughly 57 had stable Graves' hyperthyroidism. Whether ophthalmopathy could be predicted prospectively was tested in an independent validation cohort made up of 18 to 20 hyperthyroidism patients plus 17 patients who later progressed to ophthalmopathy. The 95 to 100 discovery patients were divided at random into training and test sets in a 7:3 ratio. The study also compared thyroid tissue and blood T-cell repertoires from 6 or 7 Graves' hyperthyroidism patients. After sampling, hyperthyroidism patients received methimazole starting at 30 mg daily, and ophthalmopathy patients received high-dose intravenous methylprednisolone. The paper reports TCR Vbeta CDR3 sequencing of about 140 peripheral blood samples: around 41 ophthalmopathy, roughly 74 hyperthyroidism and around 17 progressor patients. Study-level results and caveats: A model built on a 13 V-J signature distinguished ophthalmopathy from stable hyperthyroidism, reaching about 88% sensitivity and about 81% specificity in cross-validation and 80%/75% in testing. Blood samples also contained most of the expanded thyroid clonotypes (frequency above 0.001), which suggests that blood repertoires may reflect thyroid immune responses. In validation, the model predicted progression to ophthalmopathy a median of about 6 months before onset, with roughly 68% sensitivity and about 72% specificity. Sample size was not statistically predetermined, and blinding of investigators to group allocation was not performed.

Cut back by 6 bases and 2 bases, the V and J ends lie 17 bases apart. The CDR3 goes from the cysteine to the phenylalanine over 14 residues. The only DNA kept is the CDR3, 42 bases in frame from the first base. The CDR1 and CDR2 encoded by the germline V gene (reference sequence) are DFQATT and SNEGSKA. As for this clonotype: Its recognized antigen is unknown. No much larger clonotype is one base removed from it; base qualities were not supplied.

TCR beta CDR3 regions were amplified from RNA transcripts. A first-round RT-PCR of the TCR CDR3 used the HTBI primer set with the Qiagen OneStep RT-PCR kit. Libraries were constructed in a second round of multiplex PCR, after which size selection and purification were carried out. The libraries were sequenced on an Illumina HiSeq2000 using paired-end 100 bp reads. In the original analysis: Raw data were processed with SOAPnuke, discarding reads with adapters, uncalled bases, mean Phred below 15, or no exact constant-primer or identifier match. COPE v1.2.5 was used to merge the high-quality paired reads, and each unique nucleotide sequence was defined as a clonotype. MiTCR v1.1 was used to align clonotypes to the IMGT TRBV, TRBD and TRBJ reference segments. Only V-J combinations with frequency above 0.0001, covering roughly 99% of repertoires, were analysed. The TCS score was defined as the ratio of F50 (clonal expansion) to E x V (chaos), calculated using BLOSUM62-based TCRdist between CDR3 peptides within each V-J. Welch's t-statistics and random forest reduced 450 to 600 V-J features to 13, which were used in a naive Bayes classifier (R e1071). The public reads were quality trimmed at Q25 with fastp and then assembled into clones with MiXCR by TCRdb, keeping productive beta chains. Rows matching on CDR3 protein sequence are summarized as one entry with the most common DNA and genes. It is TCRdb's table, rather than the study itself, that gives the V and J calls and clone size. The sample records about 720,000 distinct CDR3 sequences, about 17% of which are singletons. Clones ranked in the top ten supply over 7.5% of the sample.

Graves' hyperthyroidism was defined as stable when no progression to ophthalmopathy occurred over 18 months of follow-up. Hyperthyroidism patients were newly diagnosed, with disease duration under 2 months, and aged 18 to 65 years. The study excluded patients with uncontrolled infections, other autoimmune diseases, pregnancy or lactation. Diagnoses were based on clinical symptoms, serum thyroxine and TRAb, thyroid ultrasound and orbital computed tomography. PBMCs were isolated from about 9 ml of fresh peripheral blood by Ficoll-Paque density gradient centrifugation. Trizol reagent was used to extract total RNA, and RNA quality was then checked on an Agilent 2100 Bioanalyzer.

The receptor was isolated from a young man with Graves' hyperthyroidism. Sequenced: blood. The chain uses TRBV20-1 and TRBJ2-7; TRBD2 might be the D gene, on 6 matching bases. This receptor carries the CDR3 CSAPRRAGPYEQYF. The bases read TGCAGTGCCCCCCGGCGAGCGGGCCCCTACGAGCAGTACTTC.